The text below deals with one T cell receptor beta chain. Germline values: CDR1 SGHDN, CDR2 FVKESK. The V and J ends lost 4 bases and 7 bases, in that order; junction bases with no gene match: 10. This CDR3 spans 17 amino acids. These data originate in a study of blood T cell repertoires in COVID-19. Turning to the study itself: Donors in the United States, Italy and Spain gave samples during acute or convalescent COVID-19.

Per the original methods: How many nucleated cells were present was estimated from reference gene primer amplification. Here immunoSEQ multiplex PCR was the method, and the copy in TCRdb shows in-frame clones only, minus some. V, J and clone size are those of that table, while D and trimming were read from the DNA. The sample records 200,000 or so clones, just under 85% being singletons. The V and J genes are TRBV14 and TRBJ2-1; 13 bases fit TRBD2. Sequences were obtained from peripheral blood. The source of this sequence is a human donor with acute or convalescent COVID-19. The donor label of this sample is uncertain. CDR3 sequence: CASSPRIGTSGVNEQFF. CDR3 DNA: TGTGCCAGCAGCCCGCGTATCGGGACTAGCGGGGTTAATGAGCAGTTCTTC.